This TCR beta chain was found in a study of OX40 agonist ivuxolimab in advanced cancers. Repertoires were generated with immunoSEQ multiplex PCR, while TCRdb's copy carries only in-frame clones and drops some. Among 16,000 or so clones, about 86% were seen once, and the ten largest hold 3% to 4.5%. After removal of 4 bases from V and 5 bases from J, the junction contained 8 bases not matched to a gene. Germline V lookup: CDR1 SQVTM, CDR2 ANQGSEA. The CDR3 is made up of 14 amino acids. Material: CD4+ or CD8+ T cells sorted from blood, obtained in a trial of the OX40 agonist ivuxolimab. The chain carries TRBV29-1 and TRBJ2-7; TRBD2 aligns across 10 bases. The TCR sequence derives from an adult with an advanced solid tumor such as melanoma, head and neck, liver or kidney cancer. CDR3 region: CSVASGSGRNEQYF. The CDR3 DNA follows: TGCAGCGTTGCCTCGGGTAGCGGGAGGAACGAGCAGTACTTC.